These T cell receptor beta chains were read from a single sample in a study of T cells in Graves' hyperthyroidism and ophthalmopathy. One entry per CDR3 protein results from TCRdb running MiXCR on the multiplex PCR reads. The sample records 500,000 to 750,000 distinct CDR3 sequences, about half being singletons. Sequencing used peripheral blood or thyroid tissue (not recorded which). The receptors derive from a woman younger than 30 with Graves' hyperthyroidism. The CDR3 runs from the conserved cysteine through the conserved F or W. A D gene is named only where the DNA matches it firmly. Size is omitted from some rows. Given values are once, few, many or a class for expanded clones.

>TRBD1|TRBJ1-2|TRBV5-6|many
CASSSIPGQGFGYTF
TGTGCCAGCAGTTCAATTCCGGGACAGGGTTTTGGCTACACCTTC
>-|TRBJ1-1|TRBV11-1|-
CASSPPGRDTEAFF
TGTGCCAGCTCACCCCCGGGTAGGGACACTGAAGCTTTCTTT
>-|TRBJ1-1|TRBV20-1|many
CSASRYGGREAFF
TGCAGTGCTAGCCGGTATGGGGGGCGCGAAGCTTTCTTT
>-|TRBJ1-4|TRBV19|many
CASSISRAGEKLFF
TGTGCCAGTAGTATCTCCAGGGCTGGGGAAAAACTGTTTTTT
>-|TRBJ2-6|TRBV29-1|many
CSVVSIGSGANVLTF
TGCAGCGTTGTTTCCATAGGTTCTGGGGCCAACGTCCTGACTTTC
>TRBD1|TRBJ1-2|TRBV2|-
CASREEGQGYGYTF
TGTGCCAGCAGGGAAGAGGGACAGGGCTATGGCTACACCTTC
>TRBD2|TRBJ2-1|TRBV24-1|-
CATGTSVYNEQFF
TGTGCCACGGGGACTAGCGTCTACAATGAGCAGTTCTTC
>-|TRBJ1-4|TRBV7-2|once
CASSLGRASGSINEKLFF
TGTGCCAGCAGCTTAGGCAGGGCTAGCGGGAGTATTAATGAAAAACTGTTTTTT
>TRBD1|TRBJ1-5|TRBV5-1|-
CASSYPTGPQPQHF
TGCGCCAGCAGCTATCCGACAGGGCCCCAGCCCCAGCATTTT
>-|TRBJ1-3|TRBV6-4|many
CAGGPGYSGNTIYF
TGTGCCGGAGGGCCAGGTTACTCTGGAAACACCATATATTTT
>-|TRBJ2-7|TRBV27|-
CPSRQRGIQNEQYF
TGTCCCAGCCGTCAGAGAGGGATACAGAACGAGCAGTACTTC
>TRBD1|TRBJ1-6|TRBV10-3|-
CAISSRQGGTQENSPLHF
TGTGCCATCAGCTCACGACAGGGAGGGACCCAAGAAAATTCACCCCTCCACTTT
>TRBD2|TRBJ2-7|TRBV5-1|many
CASSWGTGGEQYF
TGCGCCAGCAGCTGGGGTACGGGGGGAGAGCAGTACTTC
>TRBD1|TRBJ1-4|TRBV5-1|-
CASSSLGDRQREKLFF
TGCGCCAGCAGCTCCTTGGGGGACAGGCAAAGGGAAAAACTGTTTTTT
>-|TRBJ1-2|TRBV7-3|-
CASGLAGQRISNYGYTF
TGTGCCAGCGGACTAGCGGGGCAAAGGATCTCTAACTATGGCTACACCTTC
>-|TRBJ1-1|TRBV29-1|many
CSVQARGWDTEAFF
TGCAGCGTTCAGGCCAGGGGTTGGGACACTGAAGCTTTCTTT
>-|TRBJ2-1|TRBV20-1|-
CSAKYRSRAGLYNEQFF
TGCAGTGCTAAGTATCGGTCCCGGGCAGGGTTATACAATGAGCAGTTCTTC
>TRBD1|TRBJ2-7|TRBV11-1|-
CASSKGQGAYEQYF
TGTGCCAGCAGCAAGGGACAGGGGGCCTACGAGCAGTACTTC
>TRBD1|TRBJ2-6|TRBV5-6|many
CASSLQDRVSGANVLTF
TGTGCCAGCAGCTTGCAGGACAGGGTCTCTGGGGCCAACGTCCTGACTTTC
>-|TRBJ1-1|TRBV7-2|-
CASSLGRGSPEAFF
TGTGCCAGCAGCTTAGGCCGGGGGAGCCCTGAAGCTTTCTTT
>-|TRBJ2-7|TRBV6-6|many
CASSHPGQEYEQYF
TGTGCCAGCAGTCACCCAGGGCAGGAGTACGAGCAGTACTTC
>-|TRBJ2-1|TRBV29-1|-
CSGLTLSYNEQFF
TGCAGCGGCCTTACCCTTAGTTACAATGAGCAGTTCTTC
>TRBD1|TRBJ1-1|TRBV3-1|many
CASSKGKGAGTEAFF
TGTGCCAGCAGCAAAGGGAAGGGGGCTGGCACTGAAGCTTTCTTT
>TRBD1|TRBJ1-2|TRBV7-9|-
CASSRQGENGYTF
TGTGCCAGCAGCCGACAGGGGGAGAATGGCTACACCTTC
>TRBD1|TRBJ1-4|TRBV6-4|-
CASGAQGQGATNEKLFF
TGTGCCAGCGGAGCACAGGGACAGGGAGCAACTAATGAAAAACTGTTTTTT
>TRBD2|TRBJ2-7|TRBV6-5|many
CASSPSGGSYEQYF
TGTGCCAGCAGTCCGAGCGGGGGCTCCTACGAGCAGTACTTC
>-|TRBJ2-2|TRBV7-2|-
CASSLFGRLVGELFF
TGTGCCAGCAGTTTATTTGGGAGGCTCGTCGGGGAGCTGTTTTTT
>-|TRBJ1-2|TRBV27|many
CASSGVSNYGYTF
TGTGCCAGCAGTGGAGTATCTAACTATGGCTACACCTTC
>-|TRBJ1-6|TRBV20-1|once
CSRSSPLHF
TGCAGTAGGTCATCGCCCCTCCACTTT
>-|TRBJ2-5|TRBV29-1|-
CSVRLQGRGERLAQYF
TGCAGCGTCCGCTTACAGGGCCGGGGGGAACGATTGGCCCAGTACTTC
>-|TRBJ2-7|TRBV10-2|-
CASSHPSRNEQYF
TGCGCCAGCAGCCACCCCTCCAGAAACGAGCAGTACTTC
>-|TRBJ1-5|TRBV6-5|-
CASSDPYRAGQPQHF
TGTGCCAGCAGTGATCCTTATAGGGCCGGTCAGCCCCAGCATTTT
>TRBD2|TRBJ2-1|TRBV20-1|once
CSARVLSGSTSYNEQFF
TGCAGTGCTAGAGTCCTGAGCGGGAGTACCTCCTACAATGAGCAGTTCTTC
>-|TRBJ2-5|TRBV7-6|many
CASSGYQETQYF
TGTGCCAGCAGCGGGTACCAAGAGACCCAGTACTTC
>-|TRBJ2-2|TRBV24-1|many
CATSDWTNTGELFF
TGTGCCACCAGTGATTGGACGAACACCGGGGAGCTGTTTTTT
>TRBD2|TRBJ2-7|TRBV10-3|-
CAISEERLAGGPSYEQYF
TGTGCCATCAGTGAGGAGAGGCTAGCGGGAGGGCCCTCCTACGAGCAGTACTTC
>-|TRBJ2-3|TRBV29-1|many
CSAPRGPSTDTQYF
TGCAGCGCTCCCCGCGGGCCTTCCACAGATACGCAGTATTTT
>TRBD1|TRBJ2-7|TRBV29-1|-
CSVHSGTGAYEQYF
TGCAGCGTTCACTCCGGGACAGGAGCCTACGAGCAGTACTTC
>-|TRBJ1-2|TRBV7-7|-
CASSLGFGGYTF
TGTGCCAGCAGCTTAGGGTTTGGAGGCTACACCTTC
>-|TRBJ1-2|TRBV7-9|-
CASSPRAGNTF
TGTGCCAGCAGCCCTAGGGCAGGGAACACCTTC
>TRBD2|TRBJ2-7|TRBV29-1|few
CSVVGTSGRYEQYF
TGCAGCGTTGTGGGAACTAGCGGGAGGTATGAGCAGTACTTC
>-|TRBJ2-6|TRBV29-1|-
CSVRGASSGANVLTF
TGCAGCGTGAGGGGGGCGAGTTCCGGGGCCAACGTCCTGACTTTC
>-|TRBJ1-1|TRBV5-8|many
CASSPIGGQNTEAFF
TGTGCCAGCAGCCCAATCGGGGGTCAGAACACTGAAGCTTTCTTT
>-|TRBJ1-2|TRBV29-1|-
CSSTGTDYGYTF
TGCAGCTCCACCGGGACGGACTATGGCTACACCTTC
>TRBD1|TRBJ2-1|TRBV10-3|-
CAIGGPGQGMEGIQFF
TGTGCCATCGGAGGGCCGGGACAGGGGATGGAGGGCATTCAGTTCTTC
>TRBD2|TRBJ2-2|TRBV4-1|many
CASSPPAGGTGELFF
TGCGCCAGCAGTCCTCCAGCCGGGGGGACCGGGGAGCTGTTTTTT
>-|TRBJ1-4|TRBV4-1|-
CASSHVGRLPGAKELFF
TGCGCCAGCAGTCACGTCGGTCGACTCCCGGGGGCGAAGGAACTGTTTTTT
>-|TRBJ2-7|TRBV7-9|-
CASARLTYERYF
TGTGCCAGCGCTCGGCTTACCTACGAGCGGTACTTC
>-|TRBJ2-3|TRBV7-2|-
CASSLAAADTAQYF
TGTGCCAGCAGCTTAGCGGCAGCTGATACGGCGCAGTATTTT
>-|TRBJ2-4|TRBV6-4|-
CASSASSLAKNIQYF
TGTGCCAGCAGCGCCTCGAGCTTAGCCAAAAACATTCAGTACTTC
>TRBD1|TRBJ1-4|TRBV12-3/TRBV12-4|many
CASSWTGGGEKLFF
TGTGCCAGCAGTTGGACAGGGGGGGGTGAAAAACTGTTTTTT
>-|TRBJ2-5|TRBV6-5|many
CASGNGIQETQYF
TGTGCCAGCGGTAACGGGATCCAAGAGACCCAGTACTTC
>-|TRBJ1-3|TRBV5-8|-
CASSTGRDTTSGNTIYF
TGTGCCAGCAGCACAGGGAGGGACACGACCTCTGGAAACACCATATATTTT
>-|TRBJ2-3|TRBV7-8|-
CASSYGVAHSTDTQYF
TGTGCCAGCAGTTACGGGGTGGCCCATTCCACAGATACGCAGTATTTT
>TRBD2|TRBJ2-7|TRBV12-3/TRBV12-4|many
CASSPQHGTNYEQYF
TGTGCCAGCAGTCCCCAGCACGGGACTAACTACGAGCAGTACTTC
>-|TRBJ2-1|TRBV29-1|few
CSVDPQGLDNEQFF
TGCAGCGTTGATCCACAGGGCCTTGATAATGAGCAGTTCTTC
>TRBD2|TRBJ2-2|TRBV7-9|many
CASLFQRDVAGELFF
TGTGCCAGCCTTTTTCAGCGGGATGTCGCCGGGGAGCTGTTTTTT
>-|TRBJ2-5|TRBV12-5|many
CAEIGESGETQYF
TGTGCAGAAATCGGGGAGTCGGGAGAGACCCAGTACTTC
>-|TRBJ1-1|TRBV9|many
CASSVDSQGPEAFF
TGTGCCAGCAGCGTAGACAGCCAGGGTCCTGAAGCTTTCTTT